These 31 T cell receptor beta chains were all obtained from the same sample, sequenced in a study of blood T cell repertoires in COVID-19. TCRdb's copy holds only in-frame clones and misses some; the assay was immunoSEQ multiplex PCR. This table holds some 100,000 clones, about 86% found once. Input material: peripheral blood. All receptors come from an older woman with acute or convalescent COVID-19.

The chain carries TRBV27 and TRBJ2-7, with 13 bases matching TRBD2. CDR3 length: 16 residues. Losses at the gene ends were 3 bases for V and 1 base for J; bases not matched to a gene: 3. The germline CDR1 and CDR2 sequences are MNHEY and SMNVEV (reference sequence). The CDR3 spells CASSLGLAGKSYEQYF. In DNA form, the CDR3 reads TGTGCCAGCAGTTTGGGACTAGCGGGGAAGTCCTACGAGCAGTACTTC.

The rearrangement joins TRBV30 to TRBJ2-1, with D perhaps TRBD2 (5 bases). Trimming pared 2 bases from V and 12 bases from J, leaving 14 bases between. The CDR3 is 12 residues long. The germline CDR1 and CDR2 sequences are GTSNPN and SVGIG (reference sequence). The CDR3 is CAWSFPGRGQFF. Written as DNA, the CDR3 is TGTGCCTGGAGTTTCCCCGGTCGGGGGCAGTTCTTC. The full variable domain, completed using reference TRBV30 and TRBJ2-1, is SQTIHQWPATLVQPVGSPLSLECTVEGTSNPNLYWYRQAAGRGLQLLFYSVGIGQISSEVPQNLSASRPQDRQFILSSKKLLLSDSGFYLCAWSFPGRGQFFGPGTRLTVL.

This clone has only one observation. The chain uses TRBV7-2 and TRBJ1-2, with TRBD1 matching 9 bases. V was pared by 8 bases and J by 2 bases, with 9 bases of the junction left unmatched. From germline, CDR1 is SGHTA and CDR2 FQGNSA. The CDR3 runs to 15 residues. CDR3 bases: TGTGCCAGCGTTAAGGGGACAGGGAGCAACTATGGCTACACCTTC. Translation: CASVKGTGSNYGYTF.

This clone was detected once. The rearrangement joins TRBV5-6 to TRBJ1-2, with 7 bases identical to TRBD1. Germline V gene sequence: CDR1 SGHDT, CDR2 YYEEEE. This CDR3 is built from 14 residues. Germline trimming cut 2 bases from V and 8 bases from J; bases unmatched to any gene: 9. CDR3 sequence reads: CASSFYRGVYGYTF. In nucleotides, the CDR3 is TGTGCCAGCAGCTTCTACAGGGGTGTCTACGGCTACACCTTC.

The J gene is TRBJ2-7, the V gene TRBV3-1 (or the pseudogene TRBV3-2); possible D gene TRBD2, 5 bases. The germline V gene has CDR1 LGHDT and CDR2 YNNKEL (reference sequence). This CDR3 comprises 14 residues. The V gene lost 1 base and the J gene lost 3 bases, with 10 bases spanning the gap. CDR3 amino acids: CASSQAREDYEQYF. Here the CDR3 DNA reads TGTGCCAGCAGCCAAGCCCGGGAAGACTACGAGCAGTACTTC.

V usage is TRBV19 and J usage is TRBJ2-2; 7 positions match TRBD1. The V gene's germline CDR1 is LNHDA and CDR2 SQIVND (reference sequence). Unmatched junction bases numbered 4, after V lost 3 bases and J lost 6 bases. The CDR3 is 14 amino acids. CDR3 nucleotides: TGTGCCAGTAGTATCAAGGGGGCTCCCGGGGAGCTGTTTTTT. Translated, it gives CASSIKGAPGELFF.

The CDR3 reads CASSASGGYGYTF. The CDR3 nucleotides read TGCGCCAGCAGTGCGTCGGGGGGCTATGGCTACACCTTC. The rearrangement joins TRBV10-2 to TRBJ1-2; a possible D gene is TRBD1 (5 bases). The CDR3 has 13 amino acids. Trimming pared 4 bases from V and 4 bases from J, leaving 10 bases between. Germline assignment: CDR1 WSHSY and CDR2 SAAADI.

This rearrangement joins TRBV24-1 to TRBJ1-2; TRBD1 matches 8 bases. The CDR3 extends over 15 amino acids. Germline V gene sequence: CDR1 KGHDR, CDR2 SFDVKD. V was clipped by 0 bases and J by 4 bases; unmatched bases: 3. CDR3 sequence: CATSDLTGGAYGYTF. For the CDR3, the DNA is TGTGCCACCAGTGATTTGACAGGGGGGGCCTATGGCTACACCTTC.

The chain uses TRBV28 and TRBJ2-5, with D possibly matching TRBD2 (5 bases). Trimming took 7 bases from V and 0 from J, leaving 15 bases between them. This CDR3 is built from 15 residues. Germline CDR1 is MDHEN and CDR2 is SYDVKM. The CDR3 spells CASNPEVSDQETQYF. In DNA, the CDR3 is TGTGCCAGCAACCCGGAGGTGTCAGACCAAGAGACCCAGTACTTC.

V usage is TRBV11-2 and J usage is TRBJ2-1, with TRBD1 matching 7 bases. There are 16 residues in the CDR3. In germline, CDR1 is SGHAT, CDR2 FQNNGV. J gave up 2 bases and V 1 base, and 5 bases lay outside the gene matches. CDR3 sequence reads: CASSLATGAPYNEQFF. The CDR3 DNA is TGTGCCAGCAGCTTAGCAACAGGGGCTCCCTACAATGAGCAGTTCTTC.

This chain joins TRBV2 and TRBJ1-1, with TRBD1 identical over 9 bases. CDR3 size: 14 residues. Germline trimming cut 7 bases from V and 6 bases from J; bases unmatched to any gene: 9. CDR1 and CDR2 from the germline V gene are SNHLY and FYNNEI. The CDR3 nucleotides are TGTGCCAGCAAAGTCCGGGACAGGGACGCTGAAGCTTTCTTT. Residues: CASKVRDRDAEAFF.

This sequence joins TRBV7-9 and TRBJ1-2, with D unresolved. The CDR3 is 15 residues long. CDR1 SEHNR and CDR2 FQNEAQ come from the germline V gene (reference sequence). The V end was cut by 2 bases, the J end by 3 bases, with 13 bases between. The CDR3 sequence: CASSLWTSDDYGYTF. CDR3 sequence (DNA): TGTGCCAGCAGCTTATGGACTTCCGATGACTATGGCTACACCTTC.

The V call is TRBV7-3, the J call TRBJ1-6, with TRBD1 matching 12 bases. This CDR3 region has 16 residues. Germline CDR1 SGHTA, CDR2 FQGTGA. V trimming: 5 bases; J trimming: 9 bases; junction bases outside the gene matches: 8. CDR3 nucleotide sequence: TGTGCCAGCAGCATGGGGACAGGGGGCATCGCTTCACCCCTCCACTTT. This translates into CASSMGTGGIASPLHF.

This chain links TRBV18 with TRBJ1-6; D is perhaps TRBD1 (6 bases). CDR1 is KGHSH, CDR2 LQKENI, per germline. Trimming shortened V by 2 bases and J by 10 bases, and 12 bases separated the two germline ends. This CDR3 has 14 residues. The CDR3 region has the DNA TGTGCCAGCTCACCATCAGGGGACGGATCACCCCTCCACTTT. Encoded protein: CASSPSGDGSPLHF.

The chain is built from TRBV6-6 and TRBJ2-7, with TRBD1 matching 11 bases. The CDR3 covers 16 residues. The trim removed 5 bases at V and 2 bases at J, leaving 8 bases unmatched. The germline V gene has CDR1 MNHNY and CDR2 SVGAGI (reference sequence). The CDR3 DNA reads TGTGCCAGCAGTACCTCAGGACAGGGGGCACCCTACGAGCAGTACTTC. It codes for CASSTSGQGAPYEQYF.

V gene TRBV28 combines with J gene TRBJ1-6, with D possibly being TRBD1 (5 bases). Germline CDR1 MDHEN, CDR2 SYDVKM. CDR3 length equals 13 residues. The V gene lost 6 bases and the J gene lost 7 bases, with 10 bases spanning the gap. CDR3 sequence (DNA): TGTGCCAGCAGACTTAGACAGAATTCACCCCTCCACTTT. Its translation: CASRLRQNSPLHF. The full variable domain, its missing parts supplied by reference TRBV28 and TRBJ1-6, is DVKVTQSSRYLVKRTGEKVFLECVQDMDHENMFWYRQDPGLGLRLIYFSYDVKMKEKGDIPEGYSVSREKKERFSLILESASTNQTSMYLCASRLRQNSPLHFGNGTRLTVT.

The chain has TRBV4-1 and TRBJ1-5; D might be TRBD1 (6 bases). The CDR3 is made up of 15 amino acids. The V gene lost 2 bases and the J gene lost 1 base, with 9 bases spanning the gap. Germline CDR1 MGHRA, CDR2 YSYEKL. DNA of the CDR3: TGCGCCAGCAGCCAAAACGACAGGAGCAATCAGCCCCAGCATTTT. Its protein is CASSQNDRSNQPQHF.

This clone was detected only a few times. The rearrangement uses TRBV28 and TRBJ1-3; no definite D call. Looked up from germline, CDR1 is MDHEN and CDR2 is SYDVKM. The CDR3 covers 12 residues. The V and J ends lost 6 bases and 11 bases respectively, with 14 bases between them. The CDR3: CASREPEASIYF. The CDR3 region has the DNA TGTGCCAGCAGGGAACCCGAGGCTTCCATATATTTT.

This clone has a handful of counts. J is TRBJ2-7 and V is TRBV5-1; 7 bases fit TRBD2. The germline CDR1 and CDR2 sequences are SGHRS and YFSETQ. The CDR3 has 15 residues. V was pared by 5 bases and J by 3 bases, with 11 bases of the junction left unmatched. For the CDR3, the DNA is TGCGCCAGCAGGATTGGGGTAGCGGGTGTCTACGAGCAGTACTTC. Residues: CASRIGVAGVYEQYF.

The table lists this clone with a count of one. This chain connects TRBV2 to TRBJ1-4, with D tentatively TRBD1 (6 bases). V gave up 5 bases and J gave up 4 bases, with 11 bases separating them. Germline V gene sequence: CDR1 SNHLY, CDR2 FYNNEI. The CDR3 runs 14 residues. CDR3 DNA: TGTGCCAGCAGTCTACAGGGTGGTAATGAAAAACTGTTTTTT. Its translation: CASSLQGGNEKLFF.

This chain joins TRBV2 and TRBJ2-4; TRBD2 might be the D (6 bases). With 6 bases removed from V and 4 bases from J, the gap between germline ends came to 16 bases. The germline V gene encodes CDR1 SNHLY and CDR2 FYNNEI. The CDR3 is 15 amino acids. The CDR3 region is CASRRSGTLKNIQYF. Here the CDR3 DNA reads TGTGCCAGCAGGCGATCCGGGACTTTAAAAAACATTCAGTACTTC.

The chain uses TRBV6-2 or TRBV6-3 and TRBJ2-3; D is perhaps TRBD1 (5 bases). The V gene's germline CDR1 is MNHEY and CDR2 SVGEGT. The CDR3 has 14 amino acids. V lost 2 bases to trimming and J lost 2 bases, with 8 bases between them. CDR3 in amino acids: CASSYPRDTDTQYF. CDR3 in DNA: TGTGCCAGCAGTTACCCCAGGGACACAGATACGCAGTATTTT.

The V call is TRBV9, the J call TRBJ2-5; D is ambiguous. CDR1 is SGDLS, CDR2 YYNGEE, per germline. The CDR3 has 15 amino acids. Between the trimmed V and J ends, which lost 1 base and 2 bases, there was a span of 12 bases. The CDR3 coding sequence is TGTGCCAGCAGCGTAAGTGGGCAGGCACAAGAGACCCAGTACTTC. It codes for CASSVSGQAQETQYF.

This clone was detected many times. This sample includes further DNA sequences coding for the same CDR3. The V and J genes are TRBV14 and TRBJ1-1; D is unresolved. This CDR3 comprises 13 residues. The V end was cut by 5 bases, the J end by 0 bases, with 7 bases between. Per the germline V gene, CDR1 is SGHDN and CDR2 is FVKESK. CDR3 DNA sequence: TGTGCCAGCAGCAGAGGGCTGAACACTGAAGCTTTCTTT. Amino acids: CASSRGLNTEAFF.

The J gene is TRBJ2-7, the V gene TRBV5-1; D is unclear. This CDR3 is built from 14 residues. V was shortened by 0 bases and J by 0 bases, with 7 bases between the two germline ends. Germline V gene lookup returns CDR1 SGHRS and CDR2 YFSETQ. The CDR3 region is CASSLGRSSYEQYF. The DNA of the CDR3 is TGCGCCAGCAGCTTGGGACGGAGCTCCTACGAGCAGTACTTC.

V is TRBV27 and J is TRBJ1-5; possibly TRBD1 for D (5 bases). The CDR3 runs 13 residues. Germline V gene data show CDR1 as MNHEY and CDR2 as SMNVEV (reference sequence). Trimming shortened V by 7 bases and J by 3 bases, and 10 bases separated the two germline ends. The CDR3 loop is CASKDSPNQPQHF. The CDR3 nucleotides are TGTGCCAGCAAAGACAGTCCCAATCAGCCCCAGCATTTT.

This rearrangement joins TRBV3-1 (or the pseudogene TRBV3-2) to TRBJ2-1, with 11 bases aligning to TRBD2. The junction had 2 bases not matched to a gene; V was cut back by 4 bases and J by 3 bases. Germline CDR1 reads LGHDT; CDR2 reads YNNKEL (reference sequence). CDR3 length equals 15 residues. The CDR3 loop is CASSRLAGGYNEQFF. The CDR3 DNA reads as TGTGCCAGCAGCCGGCTAGCGGGAGGCTACAATGAGCAGTTCTTC.

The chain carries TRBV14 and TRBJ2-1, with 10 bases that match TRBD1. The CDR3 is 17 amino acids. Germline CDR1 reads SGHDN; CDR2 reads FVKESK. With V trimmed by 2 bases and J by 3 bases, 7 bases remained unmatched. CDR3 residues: CASSQLRTGGNYNEQFF. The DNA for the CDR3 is TGTGCCAGCAGCCAACTTCGGACAGGGGGTAACTACAATGAGCAGTTCTTC. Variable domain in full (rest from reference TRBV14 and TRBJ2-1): EAGVTQFPSHSVIEKGQTVTLRCDPISGHDNLYWYRRVMGKEIKFLLHFVKESKQDESGMPNNRFLAERTGGTYSTLKVQPAELEDSGVYFCASSQLRTGGNYNEQFFGPGTRLTVL.

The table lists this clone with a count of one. The CDR3 sequence: CASSSGTGSFNEQFF. DNA of the CDR3: TGCGCCAGCAGTTCCGGGACAGGGTCGTTTAATGAGCAGTTCTTC. The rearrangement joins TRBV10-1 to TRBJ2-1; 9 bases align to TRBD1. The CDR3 contains 15 residues. Per the germline V gene, CDR1 is WNHNN and CDR2 is SYGVQD (reference sequence). The junction had 9 bases not matched to a gene; V was cut back by 5 bases and J by 7 bases.

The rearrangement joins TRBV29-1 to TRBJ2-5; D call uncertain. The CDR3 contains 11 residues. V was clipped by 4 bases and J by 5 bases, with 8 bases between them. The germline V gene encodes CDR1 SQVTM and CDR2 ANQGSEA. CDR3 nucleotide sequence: TGCAGCGTTGTTGTCTCCGAGACCCAGTACTTC. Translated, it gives CSVVVSETQYF.

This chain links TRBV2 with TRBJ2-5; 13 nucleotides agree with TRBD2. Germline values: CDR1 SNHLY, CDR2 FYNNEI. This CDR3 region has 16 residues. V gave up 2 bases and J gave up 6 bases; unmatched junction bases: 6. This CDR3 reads CASSEPLAGGPQTQYF. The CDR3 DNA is TGTGCCAGCAGTGAACCACTAGCGGGGGGGCCACAGACCCAGTACTTC.